The 3 T cell receptor beta chains below all came from one sample that was sequenced in a study of long-term antiretroviral therapy in people with HIV. This was the immunoSEQ v3.0 assay at survey level. The protocol was immunoSEQ multiplex PCR, while the TCRdb copy is restricted to in-frame clones and leaves out a portion. Of approximately 15,000 clones listed, roughly 91% are singletons. The sample in question was unsorted PBMCs, obtained 6.9 years after starting antiretroviral therapy. The receptors derive from a man aged 45 to 65 with HIV.

The rearrangement links TRBV6-5 to TRBJ1-1; D gene ambiguous. The CDR3 is 13 amino acids. The germline gives CDR1 MNHEY, CDR2 SVGAGI. The V end was cut by 2 bases, the J end by 2 bases, with 6 bases between. The CDR3 loop reads CASSYRGNTEAFF. In DNA, the CDR3 is TGTGCCAGCAGTTACCGGGGAAACACTGAAGCTTTCTTT.

The chain employs TRBV4-3 and TRBJ1-5, with no clear D. The ends were cut back, 1 base at V and 3 bases at J, with 10 bases in the middle. The CDR3 contains 15 residues. CDR1 LGHNA and CDR2 YSLEER come from the germline V gene. For the CDR3, the DNA is TGCGCCAGCAGCCAAGCGGCGACCGCCAATCAGCCCCAGCATTTT. This translates into CASSQAATANQPQHF.

This clone appeared once. The chain joins TRBV2 to TRBJ2-7, with D perhaps given as TRBD1 or TRBD2 (5 bases each). The CDR3 extends over 13 amino acids. Germline CDR1 is SNHLY and CDR2 is FYNNEI. V dropped 6 bases and J dropped 11 bases, with 20 bases sitting between them. The CDR3 loop reads CASSHSLWDGEYF. DNA for the CDR3: TGTGCCAGCAGCCATTCATTATGGGACGGGGAGTACTTC.